These 25 T cell receptor beta chains were sequenced from one sample in a study of T-cell memory formation after mild COVID-19 listed by TCRdb under 2021. Receptor amplification or capture employed 5' RACE. Sequencing relied on an Illumina NovaSeq 6000. Using fastp at Q25 and MiXCR, TCRdb reprocessed the public reads and kept productive beta chains. Each record represents a unique CDR3 protein, reported with the most common genes and DNA among its rows. Across this sample there are about 410,000 distinct CDR3 sequences, with 23% seen only once. The top ten constitute over 10% of the sample. The sequenced sample was PBMCs or a T cell subset sorted from them (not recorded which). The receptor source for this set is an adult woman who had mild COVID-19 (a few samples of this study predate the infection). The sample titles of this study are shuffled in the database, so cell type and time point are left out; the donor was told from shared clones.

This clonotype was detected a few times. This chain joins TRBV7-6 and TRBJ1-1; 9 nucleotides line up with TRBD1. Losses at the gene ends were 5 bases for V and 1 base for J; bases not matched to a gene: 8. Germline V gene lookup returns CDR1 SGHVS and CDR2 FNYEAQ. The length of the CDR3 is 16 residues. Here the CDR3 reads CASSPSMGQGNTEAFF. The CDR3 bases are TGTGCCAGCAGCCCTAGTATGGGACAGGGGAACACTGAAGCTTTCTTT.

This chain connects TRBV7-3 to TRBJ2-3; D possibly corresponds to TRBD2 (5 bases). V was clipped by 5 bases and J by 11 bases, with 11 bases between them. This CDR3 is 11 amino acids long. Germline CDR1 reads SGHTA; CDR2 reads FQGTGA. The CDR3 coding sequence is TGTGCCAGCAGCCACGGTCGGGAGCAGTATTTT. Amino acid sequence: CASSHGREQYF.

This chain joins TRBV7-2 and TRBJ1-1; D not resolved. The CDR3 extends over 15 amino acids. Per the germline V gene, CDR1 is SGHTA and CDR2 is FQGNSA. The V end was cut by 1 base, the J end by 5 bases, with 14 bases between. This CDR3 is CASSLVPLGSTEAFF. CDR3 DNA sequence: TGTGCCAGCAGCTTAGTTCCTTTGGGTAGTACTGAAGCTTTCTTT.

This clonotype was observed a handful of times. V is TRBV7-9 and J is TRBJ2-7; D gene uncertain. CDR3 length: 12 residues. Trimming removed 5 bases at V and 7 bases at J, with 12 bases between. The germline CDR1 and CDR2 sequences are SEHNR and FQNEAQ (reference sequence). The CDR3, as DNA: TGTGCCAGCAGCCCACGGACGAGAGAGCAGTACTTC. As protein: CASSPRTREQYF.

The genes are TRBV9 and TRBJ2-2; unclear D gene. The V gene lost 3 bases and the J gene lost 6 bases, with 9 bases spanning the gap. CDR1 SGDLS and CDR2 YYNGEE come from the germline V gene. The CDR3 runs to 13 residues. The CDR3 DNA is TGTGCCAGCAGCGCCCTAAATTCCGGGGAGCTGTTTTTT. Amino acids: CASSALNSGELFF.

This clonotype occurred many times. The V call is TRBV10-3, the J call TRBJ2-1; D tentatively reads TRBD1 or TRBD2 (6 bases each). CDR3 length: 14 residues. V shed 8 bases and J shed 8 bases, with 19 bases lying between them. Germline lookup yields CDR1 ENHRY and CDR2 SYGVKD. This CDR3 reads CAIRRDSSGDEQFF. The CDR3 bases are TGTGCCATCCGGAGGGACTCTTCAGGGGATGAGCAGTTCTTC.

CDR3: CASSLGTTVYEQYF. The CDR3 DNA sequence: TGTGCCAGCAGCCTTGGGACAACCGTTTACGAGCAGTACTTC. This chain connects TRBV11-2 to TRBJ2-7; maybe TRBD1 (6 bases). This CDR3 is 14 amino acids long. V was trimmed by 5 bases and J by 4 bases, leaving 15 bases between them. Germline V gives CDR1 SGHAT, CDR2 FQNNGV. The full variable domain, in which reference TRBV11-2 and TRBJ2-7 provide the parts outside the CDR3, is EAGVAQSPRYKIIEKRQSVAFWCNPISGHATLYWYQQILGQGPKLLIQFQNNGVVDDSQLPKDRFSAERLKGVDSTLKIQPAKLEDSAVYLCASSLGTTVYEQYFGPGTRLTVT.

V and J are TRBV12-3 or TRBV12-4 and TRBJ1-2; D gene uncertain. The CDR3 contains 14 residues. Deletions cut 5 bases from V and 4 bases from J, with 14 bases between. The CDR3 loop reads CASSLSTEGYGYTF. The DNA for the CDR3 is TGTGCCAGCAGTCTCTCCACCGAGGGCTATGGCTACACCTTC.

This clonotype was picked up a small number of times. In DNA form, the CDR3 reads TGCAGTGCCAGGGGGGCTAGCGGGACAGCCTACGAGCAGTACTTC. This gives the protein CSARGASGTAYEQYF. The genes are TRBV20-1 and TRBJ2-7, with 9 nucleotides matching TRBD2. The trim removed 6 bases at V and 2 bases at J, leaving 11 bases unmatched. The CDR3 extends over 15 amino acids. CDR1 and CDR2 from the germline V gene are DFQATT and SNEGSKA (reference sequence).

The DNA of the CDR3 is TGTGCCAGCAGCCTCACGACGAGGGCCGTAGCGACAGATACGCAGTATTTT. Translating it yields CASSLTTRAVATDTQYF. This chain links TRBV7-2 with TRBJ2-3; tentatively, D is TRBD2 (5 bases). Germline V gene data show CDR1 as SGHTA and CDR2 as FQGNSA. The CDR3 is 17 residues long. V lost 5 bases to trimming and J lost 3 bases, with 21 bases between them.

V usage is TRBV7-9 and J usage is TRBJ1-1; unclear D gene. Germline V CDR1 and CDR2: SEHNR, FQNEAQ (reference sequence). The CDR3 has 14 amino acids. The V end lost 5 bases, the J end lost 5 bases, and 15 bases lay between the germline ends. This CDR3 is CASSARLGLTEAFF. CDR3 nucleotides: TGTGCCAGCAGCGCTAGATTGGGTTTAACTGAAGCTTTCTTT.

The genes are TRBV20-1 and TRBJ2-7, with D unclear. CDR1 is DFQATT, CDR2 SNEGSKA, per germline (reference sequence). Trimming removed 3 bases at V and 0 bases at J, with 9 bases between. This CDR3 comprises 13 residues. For the CDR3, the DNA is TGCAGTGCTAGCATAGGTGCCTCCTACGAGCAGTACTTC. Translated, it gives CSASIGASYEQYF.

The chain employs TRBV24-1 and TRBJ2-2; maybe TRBD1 (6 bases). Germline CDR1 is KGHDR and CDR2 is SFDVKD. This CDR3 spans 17 amino acids. V gave up 2 bases and J gave up 5 bases, with 17 bases separating them. For the CDR3, the DNA is TGTGCCACCAGTGATTCACCTGGGACACAAGTTACCGGGGAGCTGTTTTTT. Translated: CATSDSPGTQVTGELFF.

The chain employs TRBV2 and TRBJ2-1; the D is unclear. Germline V lookup: CDR1 SNHLY, CDR2 FYNNEI. The CDR3 has 15 residues. Deletions cut 2 bases from V and 6 bases from J, with 14 bases between. The CDR3 spells CASSERTLGSNEQFF. CDR3 nucleotides: TGTGCCAGCAGTGAAAGGACCCTAGGAAGCAATGAGCAGTTCTTC.

The chain couples TRBV3-1 to TRBJ2-7; D is ambiguous. CDR1 and CDR2 from the germline V gene are LGHDT and YNNKEL (reference sequence). The CDR3 runs to 11 residues. Between the trimmed V and J ends, which lost 4 bases and 7 bases, there was a span of 8 bases. CDR3 DNA sequence: TGTGCCAGCAGCCTTTATAGGGAGCAGTACTTC. It codes for CASSLYREQYF.

The sample holds a few counts of this clonotype. J is TRBJ1-1 and V is TRBV4-3; the D is unclear. CDR1 LGHNA and CDR2 YSLEER come from the germline V gene. The V and J ends lost 4 bases and 5 bases respectively, with 14 bases between them. This CDR3 has 14 residues. The CDR3 protein is CASSLRRSGTEAFF. The CDR3 bases are TGCGCCAGCAGCCTAAGGAGGTCCGGTACTGAAGCTTTCTTT.

This clonotype showed up just a few times. The rearrangement joins TRBV6-5 to TRBJ2-5; D not certain. The germline gives CDR1 MNHEY, CDR2 SVGAGI. The V and J ends lost 2 bases and 3 bases respectively, with 13 bases between them. The CDR3 totals 15 residues. CDR3 DNA sequence: TGTGCCAGCAGTTACAAGGGCTACTCTGAAGAGACCCAGTACTTC. It is translated as CASSYKGYSEETQYF.

V gene TRBV7-2 combines with J gene TRBJ2-1; D not resolved. V lost 4 bases to trimming and J lost 0 bases, with 7 bases between them. Germline CDR1 is SGHTA and CDR2 is FQGNSA. This CDR3 spans 14 amino acids. The chain's CDR3 is CASSSRVSYNEQFF. In nucleotides, the CDR3 is TGTGCCAGCAGCTCCCGGGTCTCCTACAATGAGCAGTTCTTC.

There are many counts of this clonotype. The chain links TRBV29-1 to TRBJ2-7; 10 bases agree with TRBD2. The V gene end was trimmed by 4 bases and the J gene end by 7 bases; junction bases not matched to a gene: 13. The CDR3 covers 15 residues. Germline V CDR1 and CDR2: SQVTM, ANQGSEA. The CDR3 DNA follows: TGCAGCGTTGCGGCACCTAGCGGGAGTTCGGGGGAGCAGTACTTC. This translates into CSVAAPSGSSGEQYF.

A few counts support this clonotype. CDR3 protein: CASSADTGNTEAFF. CDR3 DNA sequence: TGCGCCAGCAGCGCGGACACGGGGAACACTGAAGCTTTCTTT. The chain links TRBV5-1 to TRBJ1-1, with D possibly matching TRBD1 (5 bases). V lost 4 bases, J lost 1 base, and 11 bases lay in between. Germline lookup yields CDR1 SGHRS and CDR2 YFSETQ. The CDR3 is 14 amino acids.

The J gene is TRBJ1-2, the V gene TRBV27; D unclear. V gave up 5 bases and J gave up 4 bases, with 11 bases separating them. CDR1 is MNHEY, CDR2 SMNVEV, per germline (reference sequence). The CDR3 covers 13 residues. This CDR3 reads CASSTSGPYGYTF. Here the CDR3 DNA reads TGTGCCAGCAGTACCTCGGGTCCCTATGGCTACACCTTC.

V usage is TRBV7-8 and J usage is TRBJ1-5; 7 positions agree with TRBD1. Losses at the gene ends were 1 base for V and 2 bases for J; bases not matched to a gene: 5. The CDR3 is 16 residues long. The germline gives CDR1 SGHVS, CDR2 FQNEAQ. The chain's CDR3 is CASSLGRGGGNQPQHF. DNA of the CDR3: TGTGCCAGCAGCTTAGGCAGGGGGGGAGGCAATCAGCCCCAGCATTTT.

V is TRBV15 and J is TRBJ1-1, with D unclear. The germline V and J ends were trimmed by 7 bases and 1 base, with 10 bases remaining between them. Germline loops: CDR1 LNHNV, CDR2 YYDKDF (reference sequence). This CDR3 has 13 residues. The CDR3 sequence is CATIRKGNTEAFF. The DNA of the CDR3 is TGTGCCACCATAAGGAAGGGGAACACTGAAGCTTTCTTT.

The J gene is TRBJ1-1, the V gene TRBV7-9; a weak D match, TRBD1 (6 bases). There are 13 residues in the CDR3. Trimming pared 5 bases from V and 9 bases from J, leaving 16 bases between. Germline CDR1 reads SEHNR; CDR2 reads FQNEAQ (reference sequence). CDR3 sequence (DNA): TGTGCCAGCAGCACTGGACAGCCGACGAAAGCTTTCTTT. Its translation: CASSTGQPTKAFF.

CDR3 loop: CASSPRLTAGSYNEQFF. The CDR3 coding sequence is TGTGCCAGCAGTCCCCGTTTGACCGCAGGCTCCTACAATGAGCAGTTCTTC. This chain joins TRBV25-1 and TRBJ2-1; D gene unclear. Germline CDR1 and CDR2: MGHDK and SYGVNS. Trimming stripped 5 bases from V and 0 bases from J, with 17 bases between. The CDR3 totals 17 residues.